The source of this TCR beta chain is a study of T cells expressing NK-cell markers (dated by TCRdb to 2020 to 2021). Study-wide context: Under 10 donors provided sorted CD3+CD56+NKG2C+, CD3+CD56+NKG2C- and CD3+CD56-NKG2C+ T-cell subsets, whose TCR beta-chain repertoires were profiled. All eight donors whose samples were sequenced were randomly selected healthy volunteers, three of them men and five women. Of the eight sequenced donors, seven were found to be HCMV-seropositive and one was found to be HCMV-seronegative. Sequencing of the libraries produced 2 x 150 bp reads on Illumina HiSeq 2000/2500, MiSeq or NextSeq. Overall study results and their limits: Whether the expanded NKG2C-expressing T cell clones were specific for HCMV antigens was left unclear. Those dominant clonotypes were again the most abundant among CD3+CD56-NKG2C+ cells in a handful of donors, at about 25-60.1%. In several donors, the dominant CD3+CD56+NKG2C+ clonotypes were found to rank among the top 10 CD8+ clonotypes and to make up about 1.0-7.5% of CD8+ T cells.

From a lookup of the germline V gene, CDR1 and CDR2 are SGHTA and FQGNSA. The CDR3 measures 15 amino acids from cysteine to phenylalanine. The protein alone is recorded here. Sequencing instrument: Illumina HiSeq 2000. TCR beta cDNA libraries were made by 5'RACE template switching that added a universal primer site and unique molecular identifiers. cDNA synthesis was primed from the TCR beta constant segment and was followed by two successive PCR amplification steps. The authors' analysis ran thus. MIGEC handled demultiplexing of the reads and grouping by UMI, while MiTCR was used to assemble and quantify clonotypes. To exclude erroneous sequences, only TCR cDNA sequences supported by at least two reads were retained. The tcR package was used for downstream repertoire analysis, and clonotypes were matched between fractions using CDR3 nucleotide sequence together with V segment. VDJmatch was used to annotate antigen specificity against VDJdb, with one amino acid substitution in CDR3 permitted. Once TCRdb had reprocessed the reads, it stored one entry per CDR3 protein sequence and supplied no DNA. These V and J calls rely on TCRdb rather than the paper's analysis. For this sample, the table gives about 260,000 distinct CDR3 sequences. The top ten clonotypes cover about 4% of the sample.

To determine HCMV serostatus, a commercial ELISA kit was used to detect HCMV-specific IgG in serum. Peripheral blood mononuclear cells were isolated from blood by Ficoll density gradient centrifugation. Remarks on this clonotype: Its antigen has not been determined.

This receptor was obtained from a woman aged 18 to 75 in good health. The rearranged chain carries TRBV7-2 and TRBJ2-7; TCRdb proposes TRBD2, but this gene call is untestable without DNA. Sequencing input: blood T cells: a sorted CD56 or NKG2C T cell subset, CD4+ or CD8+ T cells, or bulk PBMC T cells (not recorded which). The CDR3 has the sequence CASSLTSGVPYEQYF.